This note documents a single T cell receptor (beta chain) sequence. The CDR3 loop spans 12 amino acids. V lost 1 base and J lost 5, with 5 bases in between. Germline V gene lookup returns CDR1 LGHDT and CDR2 YNNKEL (reference sequence). The table came from immunoSEQ multiplex PCR; TCRdb's copy has only in-frame clones and leaves some out. The table lists around 74,000 clones, around nine tenths of them singletons. This specimen comes from a study of blood T cell repertoires in COVID-19. Sample: peripheral blood. This clonotype was obtained from a man aged 50-60 years with active COVID-19. The chain uses TRBV3-1 (or the pseudogene TRBV3-2) and TRBJ2-5; D is unclear. The CDR3 protein is CASSQGLETQYF. In nucleotides, the CDR3 is TGTGCCAGCAGCCAAGGGCTGGAGACCCAGTACTTC.